A single sample is the source of the 27 T cell receptor beta chains below, sequenced in a study of T cells in Graves' hyperthyroidism and ophthalmopathy (dated by TCRdb to about 2019). The method was multiplex PCR. TCRdb lists the instrument as Illumina HiSeq 2000. The TCR beta CDR3 regions were amplified from the RNA transcripts. The first round of RT-PCR for the TCR CDR3 was performed with the HTBI primer set and the Qiagen OneStep RT-PCR kit. TCRdb reworked the public reads: Q25 trimming with fastp, MiXCR clone assembly, productive beta chains retained. Every CDR3 protein is listed once, alongside the most common genes and DNA of its rows. In all, the sample holds about 690,000 distinct CDR3 sequences, and about 18% of those were seen once. The ten largest clones take up roughly 15% of the sample. Sequences were obtained from blood. The source is a man over 45 with Graves' hyperthyroidism.

On this clonotype itself: A much larger clone sits a single nucleotide away, making a read error possible. No conserved phenylalanine or tryptophan ends this CDR3, so it is likely a read error. The chain has TRBV7-6 and TRBJ1-1; D is possibly TRBD1 (5 bases). CDR1 and CDR2 (germline): SGHVS, FNYEAQ. The CDR3 totals 14 residues. V was cut by 5 bases and J by 0 bases, with 10 bases left in between. Here the CDR3 reads CASSRQNMNTEAFS. CDR3 nucleotides: TGTGCCAGCAGCCGACAGAATATGAACACTGAAGCTTTCTCT.

This clonotype was observed a few times. V gene TRBV28 combines with J gene TRBJ2-7, with 7 bases fitting TRBD1. V dropped 10 bases and J dropped 6; count of bases not matched to a gene: 15. The CDR3 length is 14 residues. Germline V gene sequence: CDR1 MDHEN, CDR2 SYDVKM. The CDR3, as DNA: TGTGCCACCACCGCTCCTGACAGGGCCGGCGAGCAGTACTTC. Residues: CATTAPDRAGEQYF.

This chain connects TRBV11-2 to TRBJ1-2; the D is unclear. Per germline, CDR1 SGHAT and CDR2 FQNNGV. The CDR3 has 13 amino acids. The V end lost 0 bases, the J end lost 6 bases, and 8 bases lay between the germline ends. CDR3 coding DNA: TGTGCCAGCAGCTTAGAAAGGATCGATGGCTACACCTTC. This gives the protein CASSLERIDGYTF.

This clonotype was counted a few times. J is TRBJ1-5 and V is TRBV3-1, with D possibly being TRBD1 (5 bases). Trimming removed 0 bases at V and 7 bases at J, with 13 bases between. Germline values: CDR1 LGHDT, CDR2 YNNKEL (reference sequence). This CDR3 comprises 15 residues. CDR3 DNA: TGTGCCAGCAGCCAAGATGGGGGTGGCGGACAGCCCCAGCATTTT. This codes for CASSQDGGGGQPQHF.

This clonotype was seen repeatedly, ten times or more. The rearrangement uses TRBV11-2 and TRBJ1-2; tentative D call: TRBD1 (5 bases). This CDR3 comprises 15 residues. Looked up from germline, CDR1 is SGHAT and CDR2 is FQNNGV. Between the trimmed V and J ends, which lost 5 bases and 2 bases, there was a span of 15 bases. The CDR3 bases are TGTGCCAGCAGCGCCGACCCCCAGGGAAACTATGGCTACACCTTC. Protein product: CASSADPQGNYGYTF.

This clonotype was counted at least ten times. This sequence joins TRBV10-3 and TRBJ1-4; D is unresolved. V gave up 4 bases and J gave up 4 bases, with 7 bases separating them. Per germline, CDR1 ENHRY and CDR2 SYGVKD. The CDR3 is 13 amino acids. The CDR3 bases are TGTGCCATCAGTGGGCAGAGTAATGAAAAACTGTTTTTT. This encodes CAISGQSNEKLFF.

The gene calls are TRBV6-2 or TRBV6-3 and TRBJ2-7, with TRBD2 identical over 9 bases. V gave up 8 bases and J gave up 7 bases; unmatched junction bases: 18. This CDR3 contains 16 residues. Germline lookup yields CDR1 MNHEY and CDR2 SVGEGT. CDR3 loop: CASDDRDSGSPVEQYF. CDR3 coding DNA: TGTGCCAGCGATGACAGGGATAGCGGGAGTCCCGTAGAGCAGTACTTC.

The V call is TRBV18, the J call TRBJ2-1; D is possibly TRBD2 (5 bases). CDR1 and CDR2 from the germline V gene are KGHSH and LQKENI. The CDR3 runs 15 residues. V lost 2 bases and J lost 0, with 8 bases in between. The CDR3 spells CASSPVEDSYNEQFF. DNA for the CDR3: TGTGCCAGCTCACCAGTGGAGGACTCCTACAATGAGCAGTTCTTC.

Turning to this clonotype: This may come from a read error, since a much larger clone is one base off. The V call is TRBV28, the J call TRBJ2-7; D call uncertain. The germline V gene encodes CDR1 MDHEN and CDR2 SYDVKM. The CDR3 has 13 amino acids. The CDR3 protein is CASGLSRIGEQYF. In DNA form, the CDR3 reads TGTGCCAGCGGTTTATCCAGGATCGGCGAGCAGTACTTC.

This clonotype was picked up many times. This sequence joins TRBV2 and TRBJ2-3; tentatively, D is TRBD2 (6 bases). Trimming left V 5 bases short and J 1 base short, with 16 bases between. This CDR3 is built from 16 residues. The germline V gene has CDR1 SNHLY and CDR2 FYNNEI. The CDR3 protein is CASSPPGGSRTDTQYF. CDR3 coding DNA: TGTGCCAGCAGTCCTCCAGGAGGGTCCCGCACAGATACGCAGTATTTT.

To note about this clonotype: With a much larger clone just one base away, this may be a read error. The chain links TRBV20-1 to TRBJ1-6; 7 positions agree with TRBD1. V dropped 5 bases and J dropped 7; count of bases not matched to a gene: 5. There are 13 residues in the CDR3. Germline V CDR1 and CDR2: DFQATT, SNEGSKA (reference sequence). The CDR3 sequence: CSAYRGINSPLHF. DNA of the CDR3: TGCAGTGCTTACAGGGGCATCAATTCACCCCTCCACTTT.

The chain links TRBV6-1 to TRBJ1-2; 7 nucleotides line up with TRBD1. J lost 2 bases, V lost 6 bases, and 3 bases had no gene match. Germline CDR1 reads MNHNS; CDR2 reads SASEGT. The CDR3 covers 13 residues. In DNA, the CDR3 is TGTGCCAGCAGAATGACAGGGAACTATGGCTACACCTTC. Its translation: CASRMTGNYGYTF.

This clonotype was detected only a few times. The chain employs TRBV12-3 or TRBV12-4 and TRBJ2-2, with TRBD2 as a possible D gene (6 bases). V gave up 6 bases and J gave up 5 bases, with 13 bases separating them. The CDR3 is made up of 14 amino acids. The CDR3 nucleotides are TGTGCCAGCAGCCCGGGGGATTGGACCGGGGAGCTGTTTTTT. Translated: CASSPGDWTGELFF.

This clonotype was seen only a few times. The CDR3 region is CSARSPAGVADTQYF. As DNA, the CDR3 is TGCAGTGCTAGAAGTCCAGCGGGAGTCGCAGATACGCAGTATTTT. The chain joins TRBV20-1 to TRBJ2-3, with 8 nucleotides matching TRBD2. The germline V gene encodes CDR1 DFQATT and CDR2 SNEGSKA (reference sequence). The CDR3 contains 15 residues. V dropped 2 bases and J dropped 4; count of bases not matched to a gene: 8.

In its sample, this clonotype was seen many times. The rearrangement links TRBV7-2 to TRBJ2-5, with 9 bases lining up with TRBD1. Germline trimming cut 4 bases from V and 4 bases from J; bases unmatched to any gene: 7. This CDR3 spans 15 amino acids. Per the germline V gene, CDR1 is SGHTA and CDR2 is FQGNSA. CDR3 amino acids: CASSSPDRGLETQYF. The DNA for the CDR3 is TGTGCCAGCAGCTCCCCGGACAGGGGTTTAGAGACCCAGTACTTC.

The sample holds many counts of this clonotype. J is TRBJ2-7 and V is TRBV10-1; maybe TRBD1 (6 bases). Per germline, CDR1 WNHNN and CDR2 SYGVQD (reference sequence). V was trimmed by 4 bases and J by 5 bases, leaving 18 bases between them. This CDR3 has 15 residues. The CDR3 region has the DNA TGCGCCAGCAGTGTCAGCCCAGGGGCGCAAAACGAGCAGTACTTC. Translating gives CASSVSPGAQNEQYF.

This clonotype occurred a few times. The rearrangement links TRBV5-5 to TRBJ2-3; a possible D gene is TRBD2 (5 bases). The CDR3 is 12 residues long. V gave up 3 bases and J gave up 6 bases, with 8 bases separating them. From germline, CDR1 is SGHKS and CDR2 YYEKEE (reference sequence). CDR3 in amino acids: CASSSEADTQYF. CDR3 DNA sequence: TGTGCCAGCAGCTCGGAGGCGGATACGCAGTATTTT.

This clonotype is a singleton in its sample. This may stem from a read error, because a much larger clone lies one nucleotide away. The chain has TRBV10-3 and TRBJ2-1, with 8 bases that match TRBD2. CDR1 is ENHRY and CDR2 is SYGVKD in the germline V gene. The CDR3 runs 15 residues. Germline trimming cut 10 bases from V and 6 bases from J; bases unmatched to any gene: 14. CDR3 sequence reads: CATGGGTRLSNEQFF. In DNA, the CDR3 is TGTGCCACCGGCGGAGGGACTAGACTGAGCAATGAGCAGTTCTTC.

The chain combines TRBV19 with TRBJ2-2; 8 bases map to TRBD2. This CDR3 comprises 17 residues. J was trimmed by 4 bases and V by 3 bases; bases with no gene match: 10. Germline V CDR1 and CDR2: LNHDA, SQIVND (reference sequence). CDR3 amino acids: CASSMLISGKVTGELFF. In DNA, the CDR3 is TGTGCCAGTAGTATGTTAATTAGCGGGAAGGTCACCGGGGAGCTGTTTTTT.

This clonotype came up many times. J is TRBJ2-7 and V is TRBV9, with TRBD2 matching 10 bases. Germline V gives CDR1 SGDLS, CDR2 YYNGEE. Losses at the gene ends were 2 bases for V and 5 bases for J; bases not matched to a gene: 16. The CDR3 is 18 amino acids. The CDR3 region is CASSVRGTPGTSVDEQYF. The CDR3 DNA reads as TGTGCCAGCAGCGTCAGGGGTACCCCCGGGACTAGCGTCGACGAGCAGTACTTC.

At least ten counts were recorded for this clonotype. The CDR3 region has the DNA TGTGCCAGCAGTGGTTCCCAAGAGACCCAGTACTTC. This encodes CASSGSQETQYF. This chain connects TRBV28 to TRBJ2-5, with D unclear. Germline V gene sequence: CDR1 MDHEN, CDR2 SYDVKM. The CDR3 has 12 residues. The ends were cut back, 5 bases at V and 1 base at J, with 5 bases in the middle.

This clonotype was picked up many times. Its ends do not fully match the called genes, so a read error is possible. V gene TRBV5-1 combines with J gene TRBJ1-2; the D gene is possibly TRBD1 (6 bases). The CDR3 totals 13 residues. Germline V CDR1 and CDR2: SGHRS, YFSETQ. CDR3 coding DNA: TGTGCCAGCAGCTTAGGACAGAACTATGGCTACACCTTC. Encoded protein: CASSLGQNYGYTF.

In its sample, this clonotype was seen a few times. J is TRBJ2-7 and V is TRBV5-4; D tentatively fits TRBD1 or TRBD2 (6 bases each). V dropped 4 bases and J dropped 4 bases, with 18 bases sitting between them. The germline V gene encodes CDR1 SGHNT and CDR2 YYREEE (reference sequence). The CDR3 runs 15 residues. Here the CDR3 DNA reads TGTGCCAGCAGCGGCCCCGGTACAGGGAGGTACGAGCAGTACTTC. This sequence encodes CASSGPGTGRYEQYF.

The chain combines TRBV18 with TRBJ1-1; weak D call: TRBD1 (5 bases). V was shortened by 1 base and J by 0 bases, with 12 bases between the two germline ends. Germline V gene sequence: CDR1 KGHSH, CDR2 LQKENI. The CDR3 loop spans 16 amino acids. The CDR3 region is CASSPRFGTMNTEAFF. CDR3 in DNA: TGTGCCAGCTCACCACGGTTCGGGACGATGAACACTGAAGCTTTCTTT.

In this sample, this clonotype turned up many times. This chain joins TRBV27 and TRBJ2-3; D unclear. The CDR3 loop spans 14 amino acids. In germline, CDR1 is MNHEY, CDR2 SMNVEV (reference sequence). V lost 2 bases to trimming and J lost 7 bases, with 13 bases between them. This CDR3 is CASSLGLDDYTQYF. The CDR3, as DNA: TGTGCCAGCAGTTTAGGCCTAGACGACTATACGCAGTATTTT.

V is TRBV19 and J is TRBJ2-7; TRBD1 or TRBD2 may be the D gene (5 bases each). CDR1 is LNHDA and CDR2 is SQIVND in the germline V gene (reference sequence). V was clipped by 11 bases and J by 2 bases, with 13 bases between them. The CDR3 has 12 residues. CDR3 sequence reads: CACAGSPYEQYF. CDR3 sequence (DNA): TGTGCCTGTGCAGGGAGCCCCTACGAGCAGTACTTC.

This clonotype was found many times. V is TRBV6-1 and J is TRBJ2-7; TRBD2 matches 14 bases. Losses at the gene ends were 6 bases for V and 2 bases for J; bases not matched to a gene: 6. The CDR3 extends over 16 amino acids. Germline loops: CDR1 MNHNS, CDR2 SASEGT. The CDR3 loop reads CASRGLAGDGPYEQYF. CDR3 sequence (DNA): TGTGCCAGCAGGGGACTAGCGGGAGACGGACCCTACGAGCAGTACTTC.